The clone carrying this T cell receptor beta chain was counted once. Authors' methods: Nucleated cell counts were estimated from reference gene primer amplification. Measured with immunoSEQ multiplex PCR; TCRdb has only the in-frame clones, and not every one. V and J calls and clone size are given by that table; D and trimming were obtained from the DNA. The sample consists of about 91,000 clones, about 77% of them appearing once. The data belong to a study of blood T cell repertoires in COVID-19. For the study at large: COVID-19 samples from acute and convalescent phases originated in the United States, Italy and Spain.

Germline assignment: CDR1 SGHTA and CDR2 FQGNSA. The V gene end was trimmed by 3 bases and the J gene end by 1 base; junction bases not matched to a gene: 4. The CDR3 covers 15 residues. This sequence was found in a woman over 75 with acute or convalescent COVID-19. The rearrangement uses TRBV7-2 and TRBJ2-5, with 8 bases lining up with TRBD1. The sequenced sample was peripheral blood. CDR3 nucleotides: TGTGCCAGCAGCTTTAGACAGGGGACCCAAGAGACCCAGTACTTC. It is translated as CASSFRQGTQETQYF.